The sequence of this T cell receptor (beta chain) was determined in a study of technical replicates of blood from several donors (dated by TCRdb to about 2017). Library prep was done by the immunoSEQ multiplex PCR assay. This is the immuneACCESS table as TCRdb keeps it, with only in-frame sequences that have V and J called. A part of the clones is gone; compared with another copy, unresolved V genes explain less than half, and the rest is unexplained. The sample table shows around 67,000 clones, and around 86% are seen once. Roughly 5% of the sample rests with the top ten. Its CDR3 holds 13 amino acids, cysteine through phenylalanine. The sequence is cut down to CDR3 DNA, 39 bases in frame from base 1. V and J are truncated by 6 bases and 3 bases respectively, leaving an intervening sequence of 9 bases. CDR1 and CDR2, per the germline V gene, are MNHEY and SVGAGI. Turning to this clone: This receptor's antigen is unknown. Base qualities are not recorded, but no much larger clone differs from it by a single base.

The V and J segments used are TRBV6-5 and TRBJ2-1; the D gene is perhaps TRBD2, from 5 matching bases. The sequencing sample was made of PBMCs. The TCR sequence derives from a human donor in good health. Some clones in this sample may be carry-over from other donors' samples. The sequenced DNA: TGTGCCAGCAGACGCGAGGGCTACAATGAGCAGTTCTTC. Translation gives CASRREGYNEQFF.